A selection of T cell receptor beta chains follows, all from one sample in a study of molecular identifiers for immune sequencing clone quantification. Using its own MiXCR run on the PCR reads, TCRdb lists one record per CDR3 protein. The profile shows some 650,000 distinct CDR3 sequences, about 20% of them singletons. The source material was naive CD8+ T cells from blood, with Jurkat cell RNA spiked in. Receptors originate from a human donor in good health. Some libraries in this study had Jurkat cell RNA spiked in. The CDR3 runs from the conserved cysteine through the conserved F or W. D genes are given only for firm matches. Where a row states a size, it is once, few, many or the class of an expanded clone; other rows omit it.

clone_size: many; d_call: TRBD1; v_call: TRBV28; j_call: TRBJ1-6; cdr3_aa: CASVPPGQNNSPLHF; cdr3_nt: TGTGCCAGCGTTCCGCCGGGACAGAACAATTCACCCCTCCACTTT
clone_size: many; d_call: TRBD1; v_call: TRBV19; j_call: TRBJ2-1; cdr3_aa: CASSWQGALDEQFF; cdr3_nt: TGTGCCAGTAGTTGGCAGGGGGCGTTGGACGAGCAGTTCTTC
clone_size: few; d_call: TRBD2; v_call: TRBV2; j_call: TRBJ2-5; cdr3_aa: CASSEALWTSGGETQYF; cdr3_nt: TGTGCCAGCAGTGAAGCGCTTTGGACTAGCGGGGGAGAGACCCAGTACTTC
clone_size: many; d_call: .; v_call: TRBV6-5; j_call: TRBJ2-5; cdr3_aa: CASTTGLEAQETQYF; cdr3_nt: TGTGCCAGCACCACCGGACTCGAGGCCCAAGAGACCCAGTACTTC
clone_size: many; d_call: .; v_call: TRBV21-1; j_call: TRBJ2-5; cdr3_aa: CASTPRGPSQETQYF; cdr3_nt: TGTGCCAGCACACCTAGGGGGCCGTCACAAGAGACCCAGTACTTC
clone_size: many; d_call: .; v_call: TRBV3-1; j_call: TRBJ2-2; cdr3_aa: CASSQGDPINTGELFF; cdr3_nt: TGTGCCAGCAGCCAGGGGGATCCGATTAACACCGGGGAGCTGTTTTTT
clone_size: many; d_call: TRBD2; v_call: TRBV9; j_call: TRBJ2-7; cdr3_aa: CASSVVAGGYEQYF; cdr3_nt: TGTGCCAGCAGCGTAGTAGCGGGCGGCTACGAGCAGTACTTC
clone_size: many; d_call: .; v_call: TRBV7-9; j_call: TRBJ1-3; cdr3_aa: CASTDTRLSGNTIYF; cdr3_nt: TGTGCCAGCACCGACACCAGACTCTCTGGAAACACCATATATTTT
clone_size: .; d_call: TRBD1; v_call: TRBV19; j_call: TRBJ2-7; cdr3_aa: CASSNTGEPYEQYF; cdr3_nt: TGTGCCAGTAGTAACACAGGGGAACCCTACGAGCAGTACTTC
clone_size: many; d_call: TRBD1; v_call: TRBV5-4; j_call: TRBJ2-2; cdr3_aa: CASSLETGGTGELFF; cdr3_nt: TGTGCCAGCAGCTTGGAGACAGGGGGGACCGGGGAGCTGTTTTTT
clone_size: once; d_call: .; v_call: TRBV28; j_call: TRBJ2-2; cdr3_aa: CASSSGTNTGERFF; cdr3_nt: TGTGCCAGCTCATCCGGGACCAACACCGGGGAGCGGTTTTTT
clone_size: few; d_call: TRBD1; v_call: TRBV7-6; j_call: TRBJ2-7; cdr3_aa: CASSPGQGAAYEQYF; cdr3_nt: TGTGCCAGCAGCCCCGGACAGGGGGCGGCCTACGAGCAGTACTTC
clone_size: .; d_call: .; v_call: TRBV30; j_call: TRBJ1-6; cdr3_aa: CAWSGERGLPPPHSPLHF; cdr3_nt: TGTGCCTGGAGTGGTGAAAGGGGACTTCCCCCGCCCCATTCACCCCTCCACTTT
clone_size: few; d_call: .; v_call: TRBV6-5; j_call: TRBJ1-1; cdr3_aa: CASSQWAHTEAFF; cdr3_nt: TGTGCCAGCAGCCAGTGGGCCCACACTGAAGCTTTCTTT
clone_size: many; d_call: .; v_call: TRBV27; j_call: TRBJ1-3; cdr3_aa: CASSMDGNSGNTIYF; cdr3_nt: TGTGCCAGCAGTATGGACGGGAACTCTGGAAACACCATATATTTT
clone_size: many; d_call: .; v_call: TRBV5-1; j_call: TRBJ2-1; cdr3_aa: CASSPDPMQDNEQFF; cdr3_nt: TGCGCCAGCAGCCCGGACCCTATGCAGGACAATGAGCAGTTCTTC
clone_size: many; d_call: TRBD1; v_call: TRBV7-9; j_call: TRBJ2-7; cdr3_aa: CASSSTEPGTGGYEQYF; cdr3_nt: TGTGCCAGCAGCTCTACTGAGCCCGGGACAGGGGGATACGAGCAGTACTTC
clone_size: many; d_call: TRBD1; v_call: TRBV7-9; j_call: TRBJ2-7; cdr3_aa: CASSVSGTGRAYEQYF; cdr3_nt: TGTGCCAGCAGCGTGTCCGGGACAGGGAGAGCCTACGAGCAGTACTTC